The next 28 T cell receptor beta chains were all read from a single sample in a study of prognosis after radiotherapy for stage I lung cancer. Genomic DNA served as the source from which two-round multiplex PCR generated TCR beta CDR3 amplicons. First-round PCR, the initial amplification, used primers specific to each TRBV and TRBJ gene. TCRdb re-called the multiplex PCR reads with MiXCR, one entry per CDR3 protein. The sample lists 30,000 to 40,000 distinct CDR3 sequences, 25% to 40% seen once, with roughly 26% in the top ten. Sequences were derived from PBMCs, sampled before or after stereotactic body radiation therapy (not recorded which). Receptors originate from a donor over 45 with non-small cell lung cancer.

With respect to this clonotype: A far larger clone is one nucleotide away, so this likely arose from a read error. This chain uses TRBV6-6 with TRBJ2-7, with D unresolved. Germline V gene lookup returns CDR1 MNHNY and CDR2 SVGAGI (reference sequence). There are 13 residues in the CDR3. V was shortened by 6 bases and J by 11 bases, with 20 bases between the two germline ends. The CDR3 DNA is TGTGCCAGCAGGACCGGACGGAATTACCTGGAGTACTTC. This codes for CASRTGRNYLEYF.

At least ten counts were recorded for this clonotype. The V call is TRBV29-1, the J call TRBJ1-1, with TRBD1 as a possible D gene (5 bases). The V gene's germline CDR1 is SQVTM and CDR2 ANQGSEA. Trimming pared 4 bases from V and 2 bases from J, leaving 14 bases between. This CDR3 has 14 residues. CDR3 coding DNA: TGCAGCGTTGCAGGGATGGCGGGAAACACTGAAGCTTTCTTT. This codes for CSVAGMAGNTEAFF. The full variable domain, in which reference TRBV29-1 and TRBJ1-1 provide the parts outside the CDR3, is SAVISQKPSRDICQRGTSLTIQCQVDSQVTMMFWYRQQPGQSLTLIATANQGSEATYESGFVIDKFPISRPNLTFSTLTVSNMSPEDSSIYLCSVAGMAGNTEAFFGQGTRLTVV.

Remarks on this clonotype: At one boundary the junction diverges from the germline segment, which might be a read error. The V call is TRBV7-3, the J call TRBJ2-1; no reliable D call. CDR1 SGHTA and CDR2 FQGTGA come from the germline V gene. The CDR3 spans 16 residues. CDR3 in amino acids: CASSPRPACTNNELFF. The CDR3 DNA is TGTGCCAGCAGCCCCCGCCCAGCGTGTACCAACAATGAGCTGTTCTTC.

This clonotype was observed at least ten times. The chain uses TRBV9 and TRBJ2-1; D is uncertain. CDR3 length equals 13 residues. V was shortened by 7 bases and J by 3 bases, with 11 bases between the two germline ends. CDR1 and CDR2 (germline): SGDLS, YYNGEE. For the CDR3, the DNA is TGTGCCAGCGGGGAAGGTAGCTACAATGAGCAGTTCTTC. Protein sequence: CASGEGSYNEQFF.

This chain links TRBV5-1 with TRBJ2-3; D not certain. V was shortened by 0 bases and J by 2 bases, with 10 bases between the two germline ends. Germline V gene sequence: CDR1 SGHRS, CDR2 YFSETQ. CDR3 length: 15 amino acids. CDR3 in DNA: TGCGCCAGCAGCTTGGAGAGTCTTTTCACAGATACGCAGTATTTT. This translates into CASSLESLFTDTQYF.

The V gene is TRBV6-2 or TRBV6-3, the J gene TRBJ2-2; 8 nucleotides align to TRBD2. Germline V gene sequence: CDR1 MNHEY, CDR2 SVGEGT. The CDR3 runs to 15 residues. V lost 6 bases to trimming and J lost 8 bases; unmatched junction nucleotides: 11. The CDR3, as DNA: TGTGCCAGCAGGGGCTCAGCGGGGGATATAGGGGAGCTGTTTTTT. This encodes CASRGSAGDIGELFF.

This clonotype was seen a single time. This rearrangement joins TRBV6-1 to TRBJ1-5; 8 bases map to TRBD1. V trimming: 6 bases; J trimming: 10 bases; junction bases outside the gene matches: 17. The CDR3 loop spans 16 amino acids. Germline V CDR1 and CDR2: MNHNS, SASEGT. The CDR3 spells CASSGQGAGINHPQHF. The CDR3 bases are TGTGCCAGCAGCGGTCAGGGGGCCGGAATCAACCATCCCCAGCATTTT.

There are many counts of this clonotype. The chain links TRBV3-1 to TRBJ1-4, with D perhaps matching TRBD1 (5 bases). The CDR3 length is 13 residues. From germline, CDR1 is LGHDT and CDR2 YNNKEL (reference sequence). V shed 6 bases and J shed 8 bases, with 13 bases lying between them. CDR3 nucleotide sequence: TGTGCCAGCAGTGCAAGGGGTACGGAAAAACTGTTTTTT. Translation gives CASSARGTEKLFF.

The V and J genes are TRBV6-2 or TRBV6-3 and TRBJ2-7; 12 nucleotides align to TRBD2. From germline, CDR1 is MNHEY and CDR2 SVGEGT. J gave up 3 bases and V 5 bases, and 5 bases lay outside the gene matches. The CDR3 consists of 15 residues. The chain's CDR3 is CASSLELAGGYEQYF. The CDR3 DNA reads as TGTGCCAGCAGTCTAGAACTAGCGGGAGGCTACGAGCAGTACTTC.

The table lists this clonotype with a few counts. This sequence may be a read error, since a much larger clone differs from it by one base. The gene calls are TRBV18 and TRBJ2-7, with 7 bases identical to TRBD2. The CDR3 sequence is 12 residues long. Germline V CDR1 and CDR2: KGHSH, LQKENI. The CDR3 DNA reads as TGTGCCAACTCACTCGGGGGGAACGAGCAGTACTTC. Protein sequence: CANSLGGNEQYF.

Remarks on this clonotype: Since a far larger clone is one base different, this is likely a read error. The CDR3 sequence is CASSAPVQGRTDTQYF. The CDR3 DNA sequence: TGTGCCAGCAGCGCCCCTGTACAGGGCCGCACAGATACGCAGTATTTT. This chain connects TRBV7-9 to TRBJ2-3; weak D call: TRBD1 (6 bases). The CDR3 runs to 16 residues. V was pared by 5 bases and J by 1 base, with 16 bases between. Looked up from germline, CDR1 is SEHNR and CDR2 is FQNEAQ (reference sequence).

Of note for this clonotype: A far bigger clonotype differs at one base, so this is likely a read error. This chain uses TRBV6-9 with TRBJ1-2, with D possibly being TRBD1 (5 bases). CDR3 length: 13 residues. Trimming took off 4 bases at V and 8 bases at J, with 14 bases between the two ends. Germline V lookup: CDR1 MNHGY, CDR2 SVAAGI. In nucleotides, the CDR3 is TGTGCCAGCAGTTTAGGCGGGGGGGTGGGCTACACCTTC. Its translation is CASSLGGGVGYTF.

This clonotype was counted only a few times. V and J are TRBV19 and TRBJ1-2; a weak D match, TRBD1 (5 bases). V was shortened by 5 bases and J by 4 bases, with 11 bases between the two germline ends. The germline CDR1 and CDR2 sequences are LNHDA and SQIVND (reference sequence). The CDR3 loop spans 13 amino acids. The DNA of the CDR3 is TGTGCCAGTAGTGGCGACAGAAGCTATGGCTACACCTTC. Its protein is CASSGDRSYGYTF.

This clonotype was counted only a few times. In nucleotides, the CDR3 is TGTGCCAGCAGGGGGACAGGTGGCTACACCTTC. This codes for CASRGTGGYTF. V gene TRBV6-1 combines with J gene TRBJ1-2; the match to TRBD1 covers 8 bases. Germline trimming cut 6 bases from V and 7 bases from J; bases unmatched to any gene: 1. Germline CDR1 reads MNHNS; CDR2 reads SASEGT. The CDR3 contains 11 residues.

Regarding this clonotype: Sequence at one end of the junction differs from germline and may be a read error. This chain uses TRBV7-2 with TRBJ2-5; 7 positions agree with TRBD1. This CDR3 has 16 amino acids. Germline V gene sequence: CDR1 SGHTA, CDR2 FQGNSA. CDR3 sequence reads: CASSLRTGESQENQYF. The DNA for the CDR3 is TGTGCCAGCAGCCTCCGGACAGGCGAGAGCCAAGAGAACCAGTACTTC.

This clonotype was found a few times. This chain links TRBV9 with TRBJ1-4, with TRBD1 as a possible D gene (5 bases). The CDR3 loop spans 14 amino acids. V lost 3 bases, J lost 7 bases, and 13 bases lay in between. Germline V lookup: CDR1 SGDLS, CDR2 YYNGEE. The CDR3 DNA is TGTGCCAGCAGCGACGGGACGGGTAGTGAAAAACTGTTTTTT. Residues: CASSDGTGSEKLFF.

The sample holds many counts of this clonotype. This sequence joins TRBV24-1 and TRBJ1-2; D unclear. The CDR3 length is 12 residues. Germline loops: CDR1 KGHDR, CDR2 SFDVKD. V was pared by 4 bases and J by 2 bases, with 4 bases between. The CDR3 reads CATSDRNYGYTF. The CDR3 nucleotides are TGTGCCACCAGTGACAGGAACTATGGCTACACCTTC.

This clonotype was seen ten or more times. This chain links TRBV20-1 with TRBJ1-1; TRBD1 aligns across 10 bases. V trimming: 6 bases; J trimming: 5 bases; junction bases outside the gene matches: 6. Per germline, CDR1 DFQATT and CDR2 SNEGSKA (reference sequence). This CDR3 comprises 13 residues. The CDR3 reads CSAADRGDTEAFF. CDR3 sequence (DNA): TGCAGTGCGGCGGACAGGGGGGATACTGAAGCTTTCTTT.

This clonotype was counted many times. The J gene is TRBJ1-2, the V gene TRBV29-1, with 10 bases aligning to TRBD1. Trimming took 6 bases from V and 10 from J; bases not matched to a gene: 11. The length of the CDR3 is 13 residues. Germline V gene data show CDR1 as SQVTM and CDR2 as ANQGSEA. The CDR3 reads CSVAGTGDDDYTF. Written as DNA, the CDR3 is TGCAGCGTAGCCGGGACAGGGGACGATGACTACACCTTC.

As for this clonotype: A read error may be the cause here, since a much bigger clone is one base away. V is TRBV6-1 and J is TRBJ1-1; D possibly corresponds to TRBD1 (5 bases). The CDR3 loop spans 15 amino acids. CDR1 and CDR2 from the germline V gene are MNHNS and SASEGT. The V end was cut by 6 bases, the J end by 3 bases, with 17 bases between. The CDR3 bases are TGTGCCAGCAGCCGCCCAGGGTTGACTGACACTGAAGCTTTCTTT. This gives the protein CASSRPGLTDTEAFF.

This clonotype occurred once. A far more abundant clone sits one base away, making this likely a read error. The V gene is TRBV12-3 or TRBV12-4, the J gene TRBJ1-3; D gene unclear. V lost 5 bases to trimming and J lost 8 bases, with 13 bases between them. This CDR3 has 13 residues. The CDR3 DNA follows: TGTGCCAGCAGTGGTCTACCGGGATACACCATATATTTT. Residues: CASSGLPGYTIYF.

In this sample, this clonotype turned up many times. The chain uses TRBV10-3 and TRBJ2-5; D may be TRBD1 (6 bases). In germline, CDR1 is ENHRY, CDR2 SYGVKD. CDR3 length equals 14 residues. Trimming pared 4 bases from V and 2 bases from J, leaving 11 bases between. CDR3: CAISVAGAQETQYF. CDR3 DNA sequence: TGTGCCATCAGTGTGGCAGGGGCACAAGAGACCCAGTACTTC.

This clonotype was counted at least ten times. The genes are TRBV30 and TRBJ2-1; D unclear. Trimming took off 1 base at V and 4 bases at J, with 2 bases between the two ends. There are 11 residues in the CDR3. CDR1 is GTSNPN and CDR2 is SVGIG in the germline V gene (reference sequence). Written as DNA, the CDR3 is TGTGCCTGGAGTGCATACAATGAGCAGTTCTTC. This translates into CAWSAYNEQFF.

This clonotype was seen many times. The rearrangement joins TRBV5-6 to TRBJ2-2, with unresolved D. The CDR3 extends over 16 amino acids. Trimming shortened V by 0 bases and J by 4 bases, and 13 bases separated the two germline ends. In germline, CDR1 is SGHDT, CDR2 YYEEEE. The chain's CDR3 is CASSLEARSPTGELFF. The DNA for the CDR3 is TGTGCCAGCAGCTTGGAGGCTAGAAGTCCCACCGGGGAGCTGTTTTTT.

With regard to this clonotype: A read error is likely here: a far larger clone is one base away. The chain has TRBV6-4 and TRBJ1-2; possibly TRBD1 for D (5 bases). This CDR3 has 16 amino acids. The V gene lost 3 bases and the J gene lost 3 bases, with 17 bases spanning the gap. Germline CDR1 and CDR2: MRHNA and SNTAGT. CDR3 residues: CASSEVRAGADYGYTF. In DNA form, the CDR3 reads TGTGCCAGCAGTGAAGTGAGGGCCGGGGCGGACTATGGCTACACCTTC.

This clonotype was picked up many times. The CDR3 nucleotides read TGTGCCACCAGTGATTTGTCGGACAGGGGTTCATATACGCAGTATTTT. It encodes CATSDLSDRGSYTQYF. The rearrangement joins TRBV24-1 to TRBJ2-3; 9 nucleotides agree with TRBD1. V lost 0 bases and J lost 7; bases outside the gene matches: 7. From germline, CDR1 is KGHDR and CDR2 SFDVKD. This CDR3 spans 16 amino acids.

This clonotype was counted many times. The chain carries TRBV10-3 and TRBJ2-7, with D possibly TRBD1 on 5 matching bases. The CDR3 covers 13 residues. The V end was cut by 2 bases, the J end by 6 bases, with 11 bases between. Germline V gene sequence: CDR1 ENHRY, CDR2 SYGVKD. CDR3: CAISEGAGREQYF. The DNA for the CDR3 is TGTGCCATCAGTGAGGGGGCAGGGCGCGAGCAGTACTTC.

This clonotype was found a few times. The genes are TRBV7-2 and TRBJ2-2, with 10 nucleotides matching TRBD2. From germline, CDR1 is SGHTA and CDR2 FQGNSA. With V trimmed by 9 bases and J by 3 bases, 10 bases remained unmatched. CDR3 length equals 16 residues. The CDR3: CASSVTSGADTGELFF. The CDR3 DNA sequence: TGTGCCAGTAGCGTTACTAGCGGGGCGGACACCGGGGAGCTGTTTTTT. Filled out from reference TRBV7-2 and TRBJ2-2, the complete variable domain reads GAGVSQSPSNKVTEKGKDVELRCDPISGHTALYWYRQSLGQGLEFLIYFQGNSAPDKSGLPSDRFSAERTGGSVSTLTIQRTQQEDSAVYLCASSVTSGADTGELFFGEGSRLTVL.